The text below deals with one TCR beta chain. The antigen is unknown. It was with 60 Vbeta and 13 Jbeta primers that the PCR ran. Some clones are missing from TCRdb's copy, which holds only in-frame ones; the method was immunoSEQ multiplex PCR. The sample consists of 100,000 or so clones, 60% to 85% of them appearing once. This specimen comes from a study of cytomegalovirus exposure and HLA in healthy donors. General study findings and limits: Accounts indicate the classifier identified cytomegalovirus status with strong specificity and sensitivity. CMV antigen specificity of a few CMV-associated chains was confirmed in vitro. Earlier findings revealed that most TCR beta V segments proved productive either about 87% or about 30% of the time. Among the most significant clusters, several appeared linked to common viral pathogens in a later analysis.

The specimen sequenced was PBMCs. The clonotype was recovered from a man aged 30-40 years in good health and CMV-seropositive.

As DNA, the CDR3 is TGTGCCAGCAGCAACACGACAGCTAACTATGGCTACACCTTC. Protein product: CASSNTTANYGYTF. The chain couples TRBV6-6 to TRBJ1-2, with a weak D call TRBD1 (5 bases). The germline V gene has CDR1 MNHNY and CDR2 SVGAGI (reference sequence). V shed 6 bases and J shed 0 bases, with 11 bases lying between them. The CDR3 loop spans 14 amino acids.